These 21 T cell receptor beta chains came from one sample sequenced in a study of memory CD4+ T cells and cytomegalovirus serostatus. Single viable CD3+CD4+CD8-CD45RO+ cells were sorted as the memory CD4+ T cells. This table comes from immunoSEQ multiplex PCR, and its TCRdb copy is limited to in-frame clones, with some not included. This table has roughly 45,000 clones, around 78% appearing once. Sequenced: memory CD4+ T cells from blood. These receptors came from an adult in good health and CMV-seronegative.

The genes are TRBV7-3 and TRBJ2-3; D may be TRBD1 (7 bases). The CDR3 runs to 14 residues. Germline V gene sequence: CDR1 SGHTA, CDR2 FQGTGA. Trimming removed 4 bases from V and 2 bases from J, with 10 bases in between. The CDR3 sequence is CASSSGGTTDTQYF. The CDR3, as DNA: TGTGCCAGCAGCTCAGGGGGGACCACAGATACGCAGTATTTT.

The chain is built from TRBV9 and TRBJ2-5, with TRBD1 as a possible D gene (5 bases). With 0 bases removed from V and 4 bases from J, the gap between germline ends came to 13 bases. This CDR3 has 15 residues. Germline V gene data show CDR1 as SGDLS and CDR2 as YYNGEE. The CDR3 sequence: CASSVGPGRGETQYF. Written as DNA, the CDR3 is TGTGCCAGCAGCGTAGGTCCGGGTAGGGGAGAGACCCAGTACTTC.

This rearrangement joins TRBV7-2 to TRBJ1-5; D is undetermined. V lost 7 bases and J lost 3, with 10 bases in between. CDR3 length: 13 amino acids. Germline V lookup: CDR1 SGHTA, CDR2 FQGNSA. The CDR3 DNA reads as TGTGCCAGCACCGAGAGGTACAATCAGCCCCAGCATTTT. The encoded protein is CASTERYNQPQHF.

This clone was found once. V gene TRBV7-3 combines with J gene TRBJ2-1, with 7 bases that match TRBD1. V lost 5 bases to trimming and J lost 9 bases; unmatched junction nucleotides: 7. The germline gives CDR1 SGHTA, CDR2 FQGTGA. CDR3 size: 13 residues. The CDR3 loop is CASSAMGTAEQFF. The CDR3 DNA follows: TGTGCCAGCAGCGCCATGGGGACAGCTGAGCAGTTCTTC. Using reference TRBV7-3 and TRBJ2-1 for the parts outside the CDR3, the full variable domain is GAGVSQTPSNKVTEKGKYVELRCDPISGHTALYWYRQSLGQGPEFLIYFQGTGAADDSGLPNDRFFAVRPEGSVSTLKIQRTERGDSAVYLCASSAMGTAEQFFGPGTRLTVL.

CDR3 region: CASSLIPDGFEAFF. DNA for the CDR3: TGCGCCAGCAGCTTAATCCCGGACGGATTTGAAGCTTTCTTT. This rearrangement joins TRBV5-1 to TRBJ1-1; D not resolved. CDR1 and CDR2 (germline): SGHRS, YFSETQ. V was cut by 2 bases and J by 7 bases, with 15 bases left in between. The CDR3 covers 14 residues.

The chain links TRBV7-8 to TRBJ2-5; 11 bases match TRBD2. Germline CDR1 is SGHVS and CDR2 is FQNEAQ. The V gene end was trimmed by 1 base and the J gene end by 4 bases; junction bases not matched to a gene: 5. This CDR3 has 16 residues. The chain's CDR3 is CASSLVVAGGPETQYF. The CDR3, as DNA: TGTGCCAGCAGCTTAGTAGTAGCGGGGGGGCCAGAGACCCAGTACTTC.

The chain uses TRBV6-6 and TRBJ1-5; D is possibly TRBD1 (6 bases). The CDR3 extends over 12 amino acids. Per germline, CDR1 MNHNY and CDR2 SVGAGI (reference sequence). V was shortened by 4 bases and J by 10 bases, with 11 bases between the two germline ends. CDR3 protein: CASSSRGQPQHF. CDR3 DNA sequence: TGTGCCAGCAGTTCCCGGGGGCAACCCCAGCATTTT.

The chain links TRBV30 to TRBJ2-1; TRBD2 might be the D (6 bases). Germline V gene data show CDR1 as GTSNPN and CDR2 as SVGIG (reference sequence). The CDR3 is 16 residues long. The ends were cut back, 1 base at V and 8 bases at J, with 21 bases in the middle. This chain's CDR3 is CAWSGARDSFLHEQFF. CDR3 DNA sequence: TGTGCCTGGAGTGGGGCCCGGGACTCCTTCCTGCATGAGCAGTTCTTC.

The chain carries TRBV2 and TRBJ1-3; D may be TRBD1 (5 bases). This CDR3 has 19 amino acids. The germline CDR1 and CDR2 sequences are SNHLY and FYNNEI. This CDR3 is CACRAVYWEQADPGNTIYF. The CDR3 bases are TGTGCTTGCAGGGCAGTGTATTGGGAACAGGCCGATCCTGGAAACACCATATATTTT.

The rearrangement uses TRBV7-7 and TRBJ2-7; D is tentatively TRBD1 or TRBD2 (5 bases each). Germline-derived CDR1 and CDR2 are SSHAT and FNYEAQ (reference sequence). The ends were cut back, 5 bases at V and 3 bases at J, with 17 bases in the middle. The CDR3 has 15 residues. Written as DNA, the CDR3 is TGTGCCAGCAGCCTCCAAGACGGGGCTGACTACGAGCAGTACTTC. Residues: CASSLQDGADYEQYF.

The rearrangement joins TRBV5-6 to TRBJ2-3; possibly TRBD1 or TRBD2 for D (5 bases each). The CDR3 runs to 15 residues. With 4 bases removed from V and 3 bases from J, the gap between germline ends came to 15 bases. The V gene's germline CDR1 is SGHDT and CDR2 YYEEEE. The chain's CDR3 is CASSGDVVWTDTQYF. Here the CDR3 DNA reads TGTGCCAGCAGCGGGGACGTCGTATGGACAGATACGCAGTATTTT.

This clone has a handful of counts. This chain links TRBV7-3 with TRBJ1-5, with a tentative D call TRBD1 (5 bases). This CDR3 is 14 amino acids long. V lost 1 base, J lost 6 bases, and 10 bases lay in between. Germline CDR1 is SGHTA and CDR2 is FQGTGA. The CDR3 nucleotides read TGTGCCAGCAGCTTAAACGGGGGAGGTCAGCCCCAGCATTTT. Translated: CASSLNGGGQPQHF.

This clone occurred a few times. The chain joins TRBV6-5 to TRBJ1-2; D is ambiguous. With 11 bases removed from V and 4 bases from J, the gap between germline ends came to 14 bases. The germline CDR1 and CDR2 sequences are MNHEY and SVGAGI. The CDR3 loop spans 12 amino acids. The CDR3 sequence is CASLDDLYGYTF. The CDR3 coding sequence is TGTGCCTCCCTCGACGACCTCTATGGCTACACCTTC.

V gene TRBV18 combines with J gene TRBJ2-6, with D unclear. Germline CDR1 KGHSH, CDR2 LQKENI. Trimming took 2 bases from V and 0 from J, leaving 17 bases between them. The CDR3 is 19 amino acids. The CDR3 DNA is TGTGCCAGCTCACCATCAGCGCTACGGATCAACTCTGGGGCCAACGTCCTGACTTTC. This encodes CASSPSALRINSGANVLTF.

The chain has TRBV2 and TRBJ2-1; D is uncertain. Trimming pared 2 bases from V and 0 bases from J, leaving 11 bases between. The CDR3 loop spans 16 amino acids. The germline V gene has CDR1 SNHLY and CDR2 FYNNEI. The chain's CDR3 is CASSERRTVSYNEQFF. The CDR3, as DNA: TGTGCCAGCAGTGAACGGCGGACCGTCTCCTACAATGAGCAGTTCTTC.

This chain joins TRBV6-6 and TRBJ2-5, with D tentatively TRBD1 or TRBD2 (5 bases each). V was trimmed by 2 bases and J by 1 base, leaving 8 bases between them. This CDR3 spans 14 amino acids. Germline lookup yields CDR1 MNHNY and CDR2 SVGAGI (reference sequence). CDR3 protein: CASSYGGTQETQYF. In DNA, the CDR3 is TGTGCCAGCAGTTACGGGGGAACCCAAGAGACCCAGTACTTC.

The chain has TRBV7-3 and TRBJ2-7, with 9 bases that match TRBD2. The V and J ends lost 5 bases and 2 bases, in that order; junction bases with no gene match: 7. CDR3 length: 15 amino acids. Germline CDR1 SGHTA, CDR2 FQGTGA. The CDR3 loop reads CASSPGSGGTYEQYF. CDR3 nucleotides: TGTGCCAGCAGCCCCGGTAGCGGGGGAACCTACGAGCAGTACTTC.

The genes are TRBV25-1 and TRBJ1-4, with a tentative D call TRBD1 (6 bases). In germline, CDR1 is MGHDK, CDR2 SYGVNS. The CDR3 runs 13 residues. Between the trimmed V and J ends, which lost 4 bases and 7 bases, there was a span of 10 bases. The CDR3 DNA reads TGTGCCAGCAGTGTCGGACAGATTGAAAAACTGTTTTTT. Translating it yields CASSVGQIEKLFF.

V gene TRBV7-8 combines with J gene TRBJ1-5, with 8 bases matching TRBD1. Unmatched junction bases numbered 4, after V lost 3 bases and J lost 0 bases. There are 16 residues in the CDR3. The germline V gene has CDR1 SGHVS and CDR2 FQNEAQ. This CDR3 reads CASSFPGGLSNQPQHF. CDR3 nucleotides: TGTGCCAGCAGCTTTCCAGGGGGCCTTAGCAATCAGCCCCAGCATTTT.

The chain combines TRBV28 with TRBJ1-5, with D possibly matching TRBD1 (5 bases). V was trimmed by 5 bases and J by 6 bases, leaving 17 bases between them. The CDR3 is 15 amino acids. Germline V gives CDR1 MDHEN, CDR2 SYDVKM. This chain's CDR3 is CASSPGGVIRQPQHF. CDR3 in DNA: TGTGCCAGCAGTCCGGGGGGAGTGATCCGTCAGCCCCAGCATTTT.

This clone was recorded once. This chain uses TRBV7-9 with TRBJ2-6; no clear D gene. Germline loops: CDR1 SEHNR, CDR2 FQNEAQ (reference sequence). V lost 4 bases to trimming and J lost 0 bases, with 7 bases between them. This CDR3 region has 15 residues. The CDR3 nucleotides read TGTGCCAGCAGCTCAACCCTCTCTGGGGCCAACGTCCTGACTTTC. This encodes CASSSTLSGANVLTF.